The entry that follows covers one TCR beta chain sequence. The target antigen is unknown. This sample was included in a study of T cell responses to AZD1222 COVID-19 vaccine. Study-wide findings and caveats: Two AZD1222 doses significantly raised spike-specific TCR breadth and depth over controls. Donors, mostly white British, included more females; clonal diversity was possibly underestimated. Samples come after the peak T cell response, not at day 14. Dominant at 160-218 and 743-854, vaccine-associated CD4 TCRs also spanned spike.

The CDR3 is 14 amino acids. Germline V CDR1 and CDR2: SGHTS, YDEGEE. Trimming at V came to 5 bases and at J to 1 base, leaving 5 bases not matched to a gene. Measured with immunoSEQ multiplex PCR; TCRdb has only the in-frame clones, and not every one. The sample contains around 94,000 clones, roughly 84% of which appear only once. The TCR sequence derives from an adult in good health. Here the sequenced sample was peripheral blood, taken on day 0 of AZD1222 vaccination. V usage is TRBV5-8 and J usage is TRBJ1-1, with TRBD1 identical over 7 bases. The CDR3 bases are TGTGCCAGCAGTCGTGACAGGGAGAACACTGAAGCTTTCTTT. This gives the protein CASSRDRENTEAFF. The full variable domain, rest sourced from reference TRBV5-8 and TRBJ1-1, is EAGVTQSPTHLIKTRGQQATLRCSPISGHTSVYWYQQALGLGLQFLLWYDEGEERNRGNFPPRFSGRQFPNYSSELNVNALELEDSALYLCASSRDRENTEAFFGQGTRLTVV.